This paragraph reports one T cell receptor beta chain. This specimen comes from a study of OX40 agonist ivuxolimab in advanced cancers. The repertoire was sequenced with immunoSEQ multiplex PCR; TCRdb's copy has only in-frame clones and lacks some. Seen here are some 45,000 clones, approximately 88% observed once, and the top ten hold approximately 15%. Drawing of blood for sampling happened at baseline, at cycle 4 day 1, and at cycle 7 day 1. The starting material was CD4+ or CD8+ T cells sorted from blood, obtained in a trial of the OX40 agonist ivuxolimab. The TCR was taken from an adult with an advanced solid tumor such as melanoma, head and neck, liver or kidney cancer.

In DNA form, the CDR3 reads TGTGCCAGCAGCTTATTCGGGTATGAGCAGTTCTTC. It codes for CASSLFGYEQFF. V is TRBV7-2 and J is TRBJ2-1; no firm D call. Between the trimmed V and J ends, which lost 2 bases and 8 bases, there was a span of 7 bases. Germline V CDR1 and CDR2: SGHTA, FQGNSA. The CDR3 consists of 12 residues.